Described below is a single T cell receptor beta chain sequence and its context. Antigen unknown. The data stem from a study of T cell repertoires in cytomegalovirus infection. Across the study: Carrying CMV and the relevant HLA type showed in public TCR beta signatures.

Study-wide results and caveats: The response measured ex vivo was dominated by TCR beta clonotypes (HLA-C-restricted and CMV-specific).

TCRdb analysed the reads with MiXCR anew, one entry per CDR3 protein. The sample yields about 830,000 distinct CDR3 sequences, 32% seen once. CDR3 size: 12 residues. Trimming at V came to 5 bases and at J to 15 bases, leaving 9 bases not matched to a gene. This chain joins TRBV12-3 or TRBV12-4 and TRBJ2-1; TRBD2 aligns across 8 bases. This TCR was recovered from a human donor in good health (CMV status not recorded). Some clones in this sample may be carry-over from other donors' samples. This specimen consisted of cultured CD8+ T cells from PBMCs, obtained from culture after CMV antigen stimulation. CDR3 sequence: CASSALGTRRFF. The DNA for the CDR3 is TGTGCCAGCAGTGCTCTCGGGACTAGACGGTTCTTC.